Presented here are 18 T cell receptor beta chains from one specimen sequenced in a study of T-cell memory formation after mild COVID-19. Each CDR3 protein gets one entry after TCRdb re-called the 5' RACE reads with MiXCR. The sample gives roughly 600,000 distinct CDR3 sequences, 18% of which show up once; about 12% is in the top ten. Sequencing was carried out using PBMCs or a T cell subset sorted from them (not recorded which). The receptors were sampled from an adult woman who had mild COVID-19 (a few samples of this study predate the infection). Cell type and time point are not known.

This clonotype was found a few times. V and J are TRBV4-1 and TRBJ2-5; 10 positions match TRBD2. CDR3 length equals 15 residues. The germline gives CDR1 MGHRA, CDR2 YSYEKL. V lost 3 bases to trimming and J lost 5 bases; unmatched junction nucleotides: 6. CDR3 amino acids: CASSQLAGEGETQYF. CDR3 in DNA: TGCGCCAGCAGCCAGCTAGCGGGAGAAGGGGAGACCCAGTACTTC.

The genes are TRBV5-1 and TRBJ1-1; unclear D gene. CDR1 is SGHRS, CDR2 YFSETQ, per germline. The CDR3 runs to 13 residues. V was shortened by 3 bases and J by 4 bases, with 10 bases between the two germline ends. CDR3 nucleotides: TGCGCCAGCAGCTCTTGGGAGACCACTGAAGCTTTCTTT. Protein product: CASSSWETTEAFF.

J is TRBJ2-1 and V is TRBV7-6; the D gene could be TRBD1 or TRBD2 (5 bases each). Deletions cut 6 bases from V and 5 bases from J, with 5 bases between. The CDR3 contains 11 residues. Germline assignment: CDR1 SGHVS and CDR2 FNYEAQ. In DNA form, the CDR3 reads TGTGCCAGCAGGGGGGACAATGAGCAGTTCTTC. Its translation: CASRGDNEQFF.

The sample holds a few counts of this clonotype. CDR3 nucleotides: TGTGCCAGCTGTCCGACGCGGGAGAATCTCAATGAGCAGTTCTTC. It yields the protein CASCPTRENLNEQFF. J is TRBJ2-1 and V is TRBV6-5, with 7 bases identical to TRBD2. The CDR3 length is 15 residues. The germline V gene encodes CDR1 MNHEY and CDR2 SVGAGI. V dropped 8 bases and J dropped 6; count of bases not matched to a gene: 13.

This clonotype was detected only a few times. The V and J genes are TRBV7-6 and TRBJ2-1; perhaps TRBD2 as D (5 bases). The germline gives CDR1 SGHVS, CDR2 FNYEAQ. CDR3 length: 13 residues. V lost 1 base and J 9 bases, leaving 10 bases between the germline ends. The CDR3 DNA reads TGTGCCAGCAGCTTAGGAGGGAGAGCTGAGCAGTTCTTC. Its protein is CASSLGGRAEQFF. Filled out from reference TRBV7-6 and TRBJ2-1, the complete variable domain reads GAGVSQSPRYKVTKRGQDVALRCDPISGHVSLYWYRQALGQGPEFLTYFNYEAQQDKSGLPNDRFSAERPEGSISTLTIQRTEQRDSAMYRCASSLGGRAEQFFGPGTRLTVL.

J is TRBJ2-3 and V is TRBV12-3 or TRBV12-4; 9 nucleotides match TRBD2. The CDR3 runs to 16 residues. V was clipped by 6 bases and J by 0 bases; unmatched bases: 7. The DNA for the CDR3 is TGTGCCAGCAGACGCGGGGGGGTGACGAGCACAGATACGCAGTATTTT. Translating it yields CASRRGGVTSTDTQYF.

The chain uses TRBV12-3 or TRBV12-4 and TRBJ1-1; D might be TRBD1 (6 bases). Trimming took off 5 bases at V and 6 bases at J, with 10 bases between the two ends. The CDR3 has 12 residues. The CDR3 region has the DNA TGTGCCAGCAGTCAGGGACACCCTGAAGCTTTCTTT. Its protein is CASSQGHPEAFF.

This clonotype has more than one count but fewer than ten. The V and J genes are TRBV20-1 and TRBJ2-1; 9 nucleotides align to TRBD2. The CDR3 is made up of 17 amino acids. In germline, CDR1 is DFQATT, CDR2 SNEGSKA (reference sequence). J was trimmed by 5 bases and V by 4 bases; bases with no gene match: 15. The CDR3, as DNA: TGCAGTGCTACCACCAGCGAGGGCGGGAGGGCTGACAATGAGCAGTTCTTC. The encoded protein is CSATTSEGGRADNEQFF.

This clonotype was seen a few times. The V and J genes are TRBV29-1 and TRBJ1-1, with a tentative D call TRBD1 (6 bases). The germline V gene has CDR1 SQVTM and CDR2 ANQGSEA. V was cut by 6 bases and J by 9 bases, with 23 bases left in between. The CDR3 length is 14 residues. CDR3 nucleotides: TGCAGCGTCGGCCTTGCTGGGGGCAGGATAAAAGCTTTCTTT. This codes for CSVGLAGGRIKAFF.

J is TRBJ2-4 and V is TRBV7-8, with 11 bases fitting TRBD2. Germline V lookup: CDR1 SGHVS, CDR2 FQNEAQ. The CDR3 is 17 residues long. The J segment lost 8 bases and the V segment lost 1 base, leaving 10 bases of the junction unmatched. CDR3: CASSLDLAGGPGHIQYF. In DNA, the CDR3 is TGTGCCAGCAGCTTAGACTTAGCGGGAGGGCCGGGACACATTCAGTACTTC.

This clonotype has more than one count but fewer than ten. The V call is TRBV5-1, the J call TRBJ2-3; TRBD2 matches at 10 bases. Germline V gene lookup returns CDR1 SGHRS and CDR2 YFSETQ. CDR3 length: 15 amino acids. The V segment lost 4 bases and the J segment 4 bases; nucleotides outside the gene matches: 6. CDR3 protein: CASSQSGGASDTQYF. CDR3 nucleotides: TGCGCCAGCAGCCAGAGCGGGGGGGCGTCAGATACGCAGTATTTT.

V and J are TRBV9 and TRBJ2-3, with 8 bases identical to TRBD2. J gave up 2 bases and V 3 bases, and 17 bases lay outside the gene matches. Per the germline V gene, CDR1 is SGDLS and CDR2 is YYNGEE. The CDR3 is 19 residues long. In DNA form, the CDR3 reads TGTGCCAGCAGCGCCGAACCGTTACTAGGCGGGGGGATCACAGATACGCAGTATTTT. It encodes CASSAEPLLGGGITDTQYF.

The J gene is TRBJ2-3, the V gene TRBV7-2; TRBD2 matches 10 bases. The germline V gene has CDR1 SGHTA and CDR2 FQGNSA. With V trimmed by 5 bases and J by 3 bases, 8 bases remained unmatched. The CDR3 is 16 residues long. DNA of the CDR3: TGTGCCAGCAGCCCCCTAGCGGGAGCGGAGACAGATACGCAGTATTTT. Translation gives CASSPLAGAETDTQYF.

Only a few counts were recorded for this clonotype. J is TRBJ2-1 and V is TRBV6-5; 8 nucleotides match TRBD2. The CDR3 runs 17 residues. Germline-derived CDR1 and CDR2 are MNHEY and SVGAGI. Unmatched junction bases numbered 6, after V lost 2 bases and J lost 0 bases. The DNA of the CDR3 is TGTGCCAGCAGTTACCTAGGCGGGAGGAGCTCCTACAATGAGCAGTTCTTC. Its translation is CASSYLGGRSSYNEQFF.

The V call is TRBV6-6, the J call TRBJ2-3; 8 bases match TRBD2. This CDR3 spans 16 amino acids. Germline trimming cut 6 bases from V and 2 bases from J; bases unmatched to any gene: 10. From germline, CDR1 is MNHNY and CDR2 SVGAGI (reference sequence). The CDR3 region has the DNA TGTGCCAGCAGGGGACCCGGGCGGGGGGTCACAGATACGCAGTATTTT. This translates into CASRGPGRGVTDTQYF.

The V and J genes are TRBV19 and TRBJ2-1; 11 bases line up with TRBD1. With V trimmed by 5 bases and J by 8 bases, 11 bases remained unmatched. CDR1 is LNHDA, CDR2 SQIVND, per germline (reference sequence). The CDR3 loop spans 16 amino acids. CDR3 protein: CASSVDRGLLGDEQFF. DNA of the CDR3: TGTGCCAGTAGTGTGGACAGGGGGCTATTAGGGGATGAGCAGTTCTTC.

CDR3 sequence: CASSLLQDSYGYTF. For the CDR3, the DNA is TGCGCCAGCAGCTTGTTACAGGACAGCTATGGCTACACCTTC. The chain employs TRBV5-1 and TRBJ1-2; a possible D gene is TRBD1 (6 bases). The CDR3 runs to 14 residues. V dropped 1 base and J dropped 4 bases, with 11 bases sitting between them. CDR1 and CDR2 from the germline V gene are SGHRS and YFSETQ.

V gene TRBV29-1 combines with J gene TRBJ2-3, with TRBD2 as a possible D gene (5 bases). CDR3 length equals 15 residues. Germline V gene sequence: CDR1 SQVTM, CDR2 ANQGSEA. V was shortened by 3 bases and J by 0 bases, with 13 bases between the two germline ends. The CDR3 protein is CSVEVRLASTDTQYF. The CDR3 DNA is TGCAGCGTTGAGGTCCGTCTAGCTAGCACAGATACGCAGTATTTT.